The subject of this entry is one T cell receptor (beta chain). V trimming: 0 bases; J trimming: 3 bases; junction bases outside the gene matches: 6. CDR3 length: 17 amino acids. The germline V gene encodes CDR1 MGHRA and CDR2 YSYEKL. The data were obtained in a study of blood T cell repertoires in COVID-19. Study details: Specimens from acute and convalescent COVID-19 originated in the United States, Italy and Spain. The analysed material was cDNA or gDNA that came from T cells, B-cell-depleted T cells, or PBMCs.

As originally analysed: The authors estimated nucleated cell counts from reference gene primer amplification. TCRdb's copy holds only in-frame clones and misses some; the assay was immunoSEQ multiplex PCR. That table gives V, J and clone size, and the DNA gave D and trimming. This table holds roughly 150,000 clones, around 80% found once. Sequencing input: peripheral blood. The sequence came from a woman in her 70s who had recovered from COVID-19. This chain connects TRBV4-1 to TRBJ2-3; 10 nucleotides agree with TRBD2. CDR3 coding DNA: TGCGCCAGCAGCCAAGATTGGCCAGCGGGGGGGACAGATACGCAGTATTTT. This gives the protein CASSQDWPAGGTDTQYF.